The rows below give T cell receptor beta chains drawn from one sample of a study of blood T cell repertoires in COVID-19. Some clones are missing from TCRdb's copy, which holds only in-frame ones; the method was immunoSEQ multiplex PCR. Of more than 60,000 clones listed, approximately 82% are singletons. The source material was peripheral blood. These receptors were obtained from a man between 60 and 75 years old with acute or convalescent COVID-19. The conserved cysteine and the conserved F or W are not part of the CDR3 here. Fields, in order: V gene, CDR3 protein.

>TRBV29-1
SAGGQEQF
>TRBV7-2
ASSLDRRGSYNEQF
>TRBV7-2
ASSLAGHTQETQY
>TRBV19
ASSREDRVAGELF
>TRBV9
ASSVDPDQPQH
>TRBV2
ASSEPSTNEKLF
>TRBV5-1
ASSVQASTDTQY
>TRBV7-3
ASSRQGTGANVLT
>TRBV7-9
ASRTGTGDEKLF
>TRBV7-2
ASGPGGASSYEQY
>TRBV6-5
ASRRKTGGNTEAF
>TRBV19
ASSTYHQDRGHTGDEQF
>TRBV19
ASSIPGQGYGYT
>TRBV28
ASSPRTGLNTIY
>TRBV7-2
ASSFGGFRTDTQY
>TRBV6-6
ASRSGTSGGTETQY
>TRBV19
ASEPGQGPHYT
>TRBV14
ASSQYGGRSGEAF
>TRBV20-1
SASYRGQISNTEAF
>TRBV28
ASTRRGRLGNQPQH
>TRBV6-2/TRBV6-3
ASSSDVPGKYGYT
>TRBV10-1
ASRAGRGLVVDTQY
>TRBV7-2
ASSKSSYEQY
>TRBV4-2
ASSQGQGAYGANVLT
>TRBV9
ASSLGETIY
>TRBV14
ASSQAVRNTEAF
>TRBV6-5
ASRIQGRGYT
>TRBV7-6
ASSFQSGEKLF
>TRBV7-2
ASSLAPGRDTQY